This is a list of T cell receptor beta chains from one sample in a study of CD8 T cells in ankylosing spondylitis. MiXCR, run by TCRdb on the 5' RACE reads, gives a single entry per CDR3 protein. Among about 340,000 distinct CDR3 sequences, approximately 14% were seen once, and the ten largest hold about 1.1%. Sequencing input: blood, either unsorted or a sorted T cell fraction (not recorded which). These receptor sequences come from a male donor with ankylosing spondylitis or in good health (not recorded which). The CDR3 runs from the conserved cysteine through the conserved F or W. The D gene is left open where the match is weak. Expanded clones get a size class; other rows say once, few or many, or leave the size out.

j_call	d_call	clone_size	v_call	cdr3_nt	cdr3_aa
TRBJ2-7	-	few	TRBV16	TGTGCCAGCAGCCAATCGACGACAACCTTGGGGGGCGAGCAGTACTTC	CASSQSTTTLGGEQYF
TRBJ1-1	-	-	TRBV10-3	TGTGCCATCAGTCCCCTGGTAGGGATGTTAACTTTCTTT	CAISPLVGMLTFF
TRBJ2-7	-	-	TRBV4-1	TGCGCCAGCAGCCCAGGGCGTGGGGGAAACTACGAGCAGTACTTC	CASSPGRGGNYEQYF
TRBJ2-7	-	-	TRBV18	TGTGCCAGCTCACCGGGCTCTACAACCTACGAGCAGTACTTC	CASSPGSTTYEQYF
TRBJ2-1	TRBD2	few	TRBV10-3	TGTGCCATCAAAATAGCGGGAGGAAGTAATGAGCAGTTCTTC	CAIKIAGGSNEQFF
TRBJ1-1	-	many	TRBV7-8	TGTGCCAGCAGCCTCCCGGCGGGGGGCCCAGCTTTCTTT	CASSLPAGGPAFF
TRBJ2-3	-	few	TRBV5-1	TGCGCCAGCAGCCCTCGACTAGGCACAGATACGCAGTATTTT	CASSPRLGTDTQYF
TRBJ2-7	-	-	TRBV15	TGTGCCACCAGCACTTTGTACGAGCAGTACTTC	CATSTLYEQYF
TRBJ1-1	TRBD1	-	TRBV5-1	TGCGCCAGCAGCGAGTCCCGGGACAGGGGGCGGGCTTTCTTT	CASSESRDRGRAFF
TRBJ1-2	-	few	TRBV2	TGTGCCAGCAGTGAAGGACGGATCTATGGCTACACCTTC	CASSEGRIYGYTF
TRBJ2-4	TRBD1	-	TRBV6-1	TGTGCCAGCAGTGCCCGGGACAGGGACGGGGCCAAAAACATTCAGTACTTC	CASSARDRDGAKNIQYF
TRBJ2-7	TRBD1	once	TRBV4-1	TGCGCCAGCAGCCTCTTCTTGAGCGACAGGGTCTACGAGCAGTACTTC	CASSLFLSDRVYEQYF
TRBJ1-4	TRBD1	few	TRBV4-2	TGTGCCAGCAGCCGGGGGACAGGGACAACTAATGAAAAACTGTTTTTT	CASSRGTGTTNEKLFF
TRBJ2-7	-	few	TRBV3-1	TGTGCCAGCAGCCAAGTCGGGGGCGAGCAGTACTTC	CASSQVGGEQYF
TRBJ2-1	TRBD2	-	TRBV18	TGTGCCAGCTCACCCGACCTAGCGGGAGGGGAAGGGTTCCTCTTC	CASSPDLAGGEGFLF
TRBJ1-1	-	few	TRBV5-1	TGCGCCAGCAGCGCGGGGGGCCCAGCCACTGAAGCTTTCTTT	CASSAGGPATEAFF
TRBJ2-2	TRBD1	many	TRBV2	TGTGCCAGCAGAGGACAGGGGGCGCCCACCGGGGAGCTGTTTTTT	CASRGQGAPTGELFF
TRBJ2-7	-	-	TRBV11-2	TGTGCCAGCAGCTTAGATCGTCAGGGTAAAAAAAACGAGCAGTACTTC	CASSLDRQGKKNEQYF
TRBJ2-3	TRBD2	few	TRBV20-1	TGCAGTACCTTTGGCGGGGGGACAGATACGCAGTATTTT	CSTFGGGTDTQYF
TRBJ2-7	TRBD1	few	TRBV29-1	TGCAGCGTCTGCCGGGACAGGGGGTACGAGCAGTACTTC	CSVCRDRGYEQYF